The clone carrying this T cell receptor beta chain is a singleton in its sample. What it binds is unknown. The sample comes from a study of shared clonotypes between healthy human individuals. Findings of the study overall: Blood was the sole source, and tissue repertoires probably differ. Larger estimated richness was generally recorded for naive subsets relative to memory subsets.

Looked up from germline, CDR1 is SGHDN and CDR2 is FVKESK. The CDR3 runs 13 residues. V was trimmed by 1 base and J by 9 bases, leaving 10 bases between them. Terminally differentiated effector memory CD45RA+ cells were excluded from the naive CD8 cells, which were CD45RO-negative and positively selected for CCR7. Every donor, a Caucasian adult, lived in Nashville, Tennessee. Using roughly 180 ng DNA, 25,000 to 35,000 T cell genomes, the sorted-subset replicate PCRs were run. The table came from immunoSEQ multiplex PCR; TCRdb's copy has only in-frame clones and leaves some out. The data contain roughly 2,000,000 clones, 93% of them seen just once; the ten biggest clones take up 1.5% to 2%.

This TCR was recovered from a man aged 18 to 30 in good health. Some clones in this sample may be carry-over from other donors' samples. This chain connects TRBV14 to TRBJ2-1, with D unclear. Sequencing used naive CD8+ T cells from PBMCs. This CDR3 reads CASSQVIRAEQFF. In DNA form, the CDR3 reads TGTGCCAGCAGCCAAGTAATCCGGGCTGAGCAGTTCTTC.